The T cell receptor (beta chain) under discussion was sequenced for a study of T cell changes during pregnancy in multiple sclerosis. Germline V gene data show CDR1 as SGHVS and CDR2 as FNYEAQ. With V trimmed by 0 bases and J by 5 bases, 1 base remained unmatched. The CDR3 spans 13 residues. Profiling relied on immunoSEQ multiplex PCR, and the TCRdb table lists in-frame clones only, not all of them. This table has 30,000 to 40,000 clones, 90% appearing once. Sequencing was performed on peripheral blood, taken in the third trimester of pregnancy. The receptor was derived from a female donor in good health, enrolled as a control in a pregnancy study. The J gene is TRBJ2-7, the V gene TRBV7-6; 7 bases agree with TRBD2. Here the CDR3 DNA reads TGTGCCAGCAGCTTAGCGGCGGGGGACGAGCAGTACTTC. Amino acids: CASSLAAGDEQYF. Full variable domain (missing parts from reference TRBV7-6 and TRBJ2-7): GAGVSQSPRYKVTKRGQDVALRCDPISGHVSLYWYRQALGQGPEFLTYFNYEAQQDKSGLPNDRFSAERPEGSISTLTIQRTEQRDSAMYRCASSLAAGDEQYFGPGTRLTVT.